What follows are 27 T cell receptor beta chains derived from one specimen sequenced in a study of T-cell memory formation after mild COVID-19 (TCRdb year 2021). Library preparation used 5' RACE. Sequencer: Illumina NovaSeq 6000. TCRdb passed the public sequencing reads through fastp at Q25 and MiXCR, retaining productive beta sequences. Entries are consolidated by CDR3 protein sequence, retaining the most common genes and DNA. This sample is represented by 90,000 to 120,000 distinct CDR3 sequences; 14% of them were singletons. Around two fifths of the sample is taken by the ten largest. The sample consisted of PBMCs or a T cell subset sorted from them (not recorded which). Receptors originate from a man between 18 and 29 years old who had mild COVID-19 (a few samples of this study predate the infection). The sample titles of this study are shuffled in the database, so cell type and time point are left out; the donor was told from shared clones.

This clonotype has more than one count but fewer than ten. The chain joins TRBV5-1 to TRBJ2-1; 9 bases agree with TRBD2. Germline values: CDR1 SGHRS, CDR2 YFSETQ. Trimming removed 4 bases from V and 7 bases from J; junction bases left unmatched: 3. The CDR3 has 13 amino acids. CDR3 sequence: CASSGAGGNEQFF. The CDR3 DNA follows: TGCGCCAGCAGCGGAGCGGGGGGAAATGAGCAGTTCTTC.

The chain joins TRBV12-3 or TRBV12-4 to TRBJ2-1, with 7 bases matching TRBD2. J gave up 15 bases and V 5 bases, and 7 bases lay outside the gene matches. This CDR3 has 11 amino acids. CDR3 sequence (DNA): TGTGCCAGCAGTCCAGGACTAGTCTGGTTCTTC. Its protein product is CASSPGLVWFF.

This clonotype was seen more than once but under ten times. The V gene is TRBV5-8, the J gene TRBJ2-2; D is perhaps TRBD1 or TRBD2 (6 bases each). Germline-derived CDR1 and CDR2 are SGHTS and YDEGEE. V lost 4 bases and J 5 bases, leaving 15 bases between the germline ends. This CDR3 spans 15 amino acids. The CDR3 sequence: CASSGRQGMTGELFF. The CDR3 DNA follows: TGTGCCAGCAGCGGGAGGCAGGGGATGACCGGGGAGCTGTTTTTT.

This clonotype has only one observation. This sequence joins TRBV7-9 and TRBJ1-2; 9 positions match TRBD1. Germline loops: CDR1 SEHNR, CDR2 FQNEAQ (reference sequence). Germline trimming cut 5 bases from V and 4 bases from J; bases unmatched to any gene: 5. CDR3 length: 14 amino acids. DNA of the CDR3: TGTGCCAGCAGCGCCGGGACAGGGCTCTATGGCTACACCTTC. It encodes CASSAGTGLYGYTF.

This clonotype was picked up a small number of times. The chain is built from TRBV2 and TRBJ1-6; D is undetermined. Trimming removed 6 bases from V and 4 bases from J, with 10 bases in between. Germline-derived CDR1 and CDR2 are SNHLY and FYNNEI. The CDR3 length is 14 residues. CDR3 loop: CASSVDGYNSPLHF. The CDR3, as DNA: TGTGCCAGCAGCGTAGACGGTTATAATTCACCCCTCCACTTT.

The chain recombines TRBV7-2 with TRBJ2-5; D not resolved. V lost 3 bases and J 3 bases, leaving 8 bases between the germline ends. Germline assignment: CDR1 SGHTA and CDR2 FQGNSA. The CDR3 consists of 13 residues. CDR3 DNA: TGTGCCAGCAGCTTTCGGCCAGAAGAGACCCAGTACTTC. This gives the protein CASSFRPEETQYF.

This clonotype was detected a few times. The CDR3 spells CASSERAVLETQYF. The CDR3 nucleotides read TGTGCCAGCAGTGAAAGGGCGGTCCTGGAGACCCAGTACTTC. The rearrangement uses TRBV25-1 and TRBJ2-5; unclear D gene. Trimming stripped 2 bases from V and 5 bases from J, with 12 bases between. The germline V gene has CDR1 MGHDK and CDR2 SYGVNS. This CDR3 has 14 amino acids.

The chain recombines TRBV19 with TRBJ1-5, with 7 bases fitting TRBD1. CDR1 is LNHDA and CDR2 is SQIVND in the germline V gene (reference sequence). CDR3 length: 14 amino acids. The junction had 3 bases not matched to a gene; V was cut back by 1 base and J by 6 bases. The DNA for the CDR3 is TGTGCCAGTAGTATAGCGACAGGGTCTCAGCCCCAGCATTTT. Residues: CASSIATGSQPQHF.

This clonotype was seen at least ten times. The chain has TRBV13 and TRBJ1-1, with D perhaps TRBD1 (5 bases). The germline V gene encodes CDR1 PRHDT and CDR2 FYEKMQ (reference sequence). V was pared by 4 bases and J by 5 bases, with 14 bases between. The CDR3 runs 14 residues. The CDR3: CASSSGPGGTEAFF. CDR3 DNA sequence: TGTGCCAGCAGCTCGGGGCCCGGGGGGACTGAAGCTTTCTTT.

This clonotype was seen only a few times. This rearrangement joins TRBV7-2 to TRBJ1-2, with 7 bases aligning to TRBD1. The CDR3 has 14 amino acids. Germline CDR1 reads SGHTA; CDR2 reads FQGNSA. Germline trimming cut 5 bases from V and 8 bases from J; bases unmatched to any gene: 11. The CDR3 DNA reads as TGTGCCAGCAGCCCCGTCGACAGGGCCCGAGGCTACACCTTC. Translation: CASSPVDRARGYTF.

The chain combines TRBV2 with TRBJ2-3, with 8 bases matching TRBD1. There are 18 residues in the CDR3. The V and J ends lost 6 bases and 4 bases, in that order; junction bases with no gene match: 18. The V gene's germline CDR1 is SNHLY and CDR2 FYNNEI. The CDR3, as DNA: TGTGCCAGCAGGGGCCCAGACAGGGGTTCTATCGTCCCAGATACGCAGTATTTT. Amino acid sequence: CASRGPDRGSIVPDTQYF.

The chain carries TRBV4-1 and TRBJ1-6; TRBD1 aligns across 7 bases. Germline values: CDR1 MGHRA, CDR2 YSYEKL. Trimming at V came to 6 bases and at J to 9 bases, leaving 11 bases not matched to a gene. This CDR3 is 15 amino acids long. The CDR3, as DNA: TGCGCCAGCAGACCTCTAGGAGGGGGCTCTTCACCCCTCCACTTT. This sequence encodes CASRPLGGGSSPLHF.

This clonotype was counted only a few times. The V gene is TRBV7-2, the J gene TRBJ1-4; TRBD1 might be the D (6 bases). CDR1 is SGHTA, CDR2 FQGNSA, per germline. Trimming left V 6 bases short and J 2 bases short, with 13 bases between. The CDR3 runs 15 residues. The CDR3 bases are TGTGCCAGCAGGCCTGTGGGGGGCACTAATGAAAAACTGTTTTTT. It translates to CASRPVGGTNEKLFF.

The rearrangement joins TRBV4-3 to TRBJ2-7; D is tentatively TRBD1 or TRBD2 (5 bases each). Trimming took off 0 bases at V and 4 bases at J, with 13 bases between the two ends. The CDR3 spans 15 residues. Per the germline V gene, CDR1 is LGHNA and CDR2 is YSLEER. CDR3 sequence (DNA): TGCGCCAGCAGCCAAGATCTGGGACGGAGTTACGAGCAGTACTTC. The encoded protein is CASSQDLGRSYEQYF.

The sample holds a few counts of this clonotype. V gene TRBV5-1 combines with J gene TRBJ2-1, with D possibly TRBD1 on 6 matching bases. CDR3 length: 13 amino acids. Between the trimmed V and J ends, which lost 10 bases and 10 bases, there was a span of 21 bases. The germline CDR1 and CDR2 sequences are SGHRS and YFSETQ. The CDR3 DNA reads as TGCGCCTCTAAAGGACAGACGTGGGACGAGCAGTTCTTC. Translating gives CASKGQTWDEQFF.

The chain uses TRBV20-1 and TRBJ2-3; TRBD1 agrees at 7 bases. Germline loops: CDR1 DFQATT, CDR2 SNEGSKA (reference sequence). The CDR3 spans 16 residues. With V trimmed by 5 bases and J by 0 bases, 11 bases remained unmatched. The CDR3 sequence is CSARPQGEWSTDTQYF. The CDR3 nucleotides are TGCAGTGCTCGCCCGCAGGGGGAGTGGAGCACAGATACGCAGTATTTT.

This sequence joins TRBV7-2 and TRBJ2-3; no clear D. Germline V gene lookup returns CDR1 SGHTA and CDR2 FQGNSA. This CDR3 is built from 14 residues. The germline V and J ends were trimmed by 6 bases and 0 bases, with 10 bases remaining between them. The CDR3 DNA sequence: TGTGCCAGCAGTCGACGACCCAGCACAGATACGCAGTATTTT. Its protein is CASSRRPSTDTQYF.

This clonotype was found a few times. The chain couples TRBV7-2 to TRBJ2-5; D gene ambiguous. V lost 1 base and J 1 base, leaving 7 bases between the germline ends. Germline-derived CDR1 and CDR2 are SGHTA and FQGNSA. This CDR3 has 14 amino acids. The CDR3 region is CASSLGTGQETQYF. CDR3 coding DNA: TGTGCCAGCAGCTTAGGGACGGGCCAAGAGACCCAGTACTTC. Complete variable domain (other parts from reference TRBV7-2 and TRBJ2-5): GAGVSQSPSNKVTEKGKDVELRCDPISGHTALYWYRQSLGQGLEFLIYFQGNSAPDKSGLPSDRFSAERTGGSVSTLTIQRTQQEDSAVYLCASSLGTGQETQYFGPGTRLLVL.

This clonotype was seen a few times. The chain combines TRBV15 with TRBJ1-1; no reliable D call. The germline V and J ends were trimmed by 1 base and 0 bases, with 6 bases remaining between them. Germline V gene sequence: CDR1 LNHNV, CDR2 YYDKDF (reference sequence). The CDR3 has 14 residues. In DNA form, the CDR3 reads TGTGCCACCAGCAGAGTTTCTTTGAACACTGAAGCTTTCTTT. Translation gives CATSRVSLNTEAFF.

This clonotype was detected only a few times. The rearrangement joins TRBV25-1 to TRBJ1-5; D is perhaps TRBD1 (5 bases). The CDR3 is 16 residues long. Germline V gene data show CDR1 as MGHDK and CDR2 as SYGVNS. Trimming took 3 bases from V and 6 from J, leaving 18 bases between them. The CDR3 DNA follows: TGTGCCAGCAGTGACCAGGGAGTACAAATCCCTCAGCCCCAGCATTTT. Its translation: CASSDQGVQIPQPQHF.

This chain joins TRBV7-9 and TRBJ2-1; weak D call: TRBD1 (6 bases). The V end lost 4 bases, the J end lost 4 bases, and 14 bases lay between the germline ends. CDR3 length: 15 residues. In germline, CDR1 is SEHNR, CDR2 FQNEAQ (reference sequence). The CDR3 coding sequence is TGTGCCAGCAGCTCCTTGACAGGAGCATACAATGAGCAGTTCTTC. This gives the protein CASSSLTGAYNEQFF.

The CDR3 is CASSIVPGTEAFF. DNA for the CDR3: TGTGCCAGTAGTATAGTCCCCGGCACTGAAGCTTTCTTT. The chain is built from TRBV19 and TRBJ1-1; D unresolved. The V gene lost 1 base and the J gene lost 4 bases, with 7 bases spanning the gap. CDR3 length equals 13 residues. Germline assignment: CDR1 LNHDA and CDR2 SQIVND (reference sequence).

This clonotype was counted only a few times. The DNA for the CDR3 is TGCGCCAGCAGTCTTGGGACCCAGTACTTC. This sequence encodes CASSLGTQYF. J is TRBJ2-5 and V is TRBV23-1; D gene unclear. TRBV23-1 is noted as an ORF with a role that remains uncertain. The V gene lost 4 bases and the J gene lost 7 bases, with 4 bases spanning the gap. The CDR3 spans 10 residues.

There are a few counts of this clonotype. The CDR3 DNA is TGCAGTGCTACCCTAGCGGGAGGCCAATACAATGAGCAGTTCTTC. Its protein is CSATLAGGQYNEQFF. This chain links TRBV20-1 with TRBJ2-1, with TRBD2 matching over 11 bases. The trim removed 4 bases at V and 4 bases at J, leaving 6 bases unmatched. CDR1 DFQATT and CDR2 SNEGSKA come from the germline V gene (reference sequence). The CDR3 extends over 15 amino acids.

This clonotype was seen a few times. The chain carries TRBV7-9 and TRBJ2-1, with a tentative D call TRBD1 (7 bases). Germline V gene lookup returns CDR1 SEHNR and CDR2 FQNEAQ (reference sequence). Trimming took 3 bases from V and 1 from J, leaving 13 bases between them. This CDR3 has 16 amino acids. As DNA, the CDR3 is TGTGCCAGCAGCTTTAAGACAGGGACTTCCTACAATGAGCAGTTCTTC. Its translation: CASSFKTGTSYNEQFF. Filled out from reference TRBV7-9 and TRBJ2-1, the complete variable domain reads DTGVSQNPRHKITKRGQNVTFRCDPISEHNRLYWYRQTLGQGPEFLTYFQNEAQLEKSRLLSDRFSAERPKGSFSTLEIQRTEQGDSAMYLCASSFKTGTSYNEQFFGPGTRLTVL.

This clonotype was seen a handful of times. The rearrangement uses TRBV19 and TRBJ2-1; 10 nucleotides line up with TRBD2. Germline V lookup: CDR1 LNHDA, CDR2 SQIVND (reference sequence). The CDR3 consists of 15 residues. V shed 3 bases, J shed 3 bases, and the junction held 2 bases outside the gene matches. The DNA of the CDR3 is TGTGCCAGTAGTATGGGGACTAGCGACTACAATGAGCAGTTCTTC. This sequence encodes CASSMGTSDYNEQFF.

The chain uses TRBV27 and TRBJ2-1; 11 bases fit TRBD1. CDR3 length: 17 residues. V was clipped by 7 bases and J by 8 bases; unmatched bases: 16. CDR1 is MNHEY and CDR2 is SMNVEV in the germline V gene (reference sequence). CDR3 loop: CASTSAGTGGPWDEQFF. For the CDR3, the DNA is TGTGCCAGCACTTCAGCCGGGACAGGGGGGCCATGGGATGAGCAGTTCTTC.